This T cell receptor beta chain was captured by sequencing in a study of OX40 agonist ivuxolimab in advanced cancers. In the study overall: Ivuxolimab was a fully human IgG2 agonistic monoclonal antibody targeting the costimulatory receptor OX40 (CD134). Intravenous ivuxolimab was administered to patients every 2 weeks at six dose levels: 0.01, 0.1, 0.3, 1.5, 3 and 10 mg/kg. Of the roughly 51 patients in dose escalation, about 20 had hepatocellular carcinoma, approximately 15 had melanoma, 9 had renal cell carcinoma and 9 had head and neck cancer. In the dose-escalation cohort, around four fifths of patients were male, and the mean age was around 60 years with a range of about 20 to 80. Patients were allowed to have had prior anti-PD-1, anti-PD-L1 or anti-CTLA-4 therapy, and 40% of the dose-escalation patients had been treated with checkpoint inhibitors. Three dose-escalation patients achieved partial responses, one with hepatocellular carcinoma and two with cutaneous melanoma. The purpose of peripheral TCRbeta sequencing was to test whether ivuxolimab changed TCR sequence diversity and led to clonal T-cell expansion. The paper describes the monotherapy dose-escalation part (N of about 54 patients) of the phase I trial of ivuxolimab. General study outcomes and caveats: The antigen specificity of the peripheral T cells that underwent clonal expansion was not determined. After ivuxolimab, more expanded clones were found on average in CD8+ T cells than in CD4+ T cells. Low levels of normalized T-cell clonal expansion were also shown by some nonresponding patients. In the 0.1-3.0 mg/kg groups, partial responders were among the patients with the lowest normalized peripheral clonal expansion, particularly in CD8+ T cells. At doses of 0.1 to 3.0 mg/kg, clonal expansion of both CD4+ and CD8+ blood T cells was observed from baseline to week 6.

Patients with a history of autoimmune disease or receiving systemic immunosuppression were excluded from the trial. Peripheral blood for TCR sequencing was collected from all dose cohorts at baseline, on cycle 4 day 1, and on cycle 7 day 1. The samples were taken from a phase I, first-in-human, multicenter, open-label dose-escalation trial of ivuxolimab. Adults with locally advanced or metastatic melanoma, renal cell carcinoma, hepatocellular carcinoma or head and neck squamous cell carcinoma were enrolled in the trial. Before TCR sequencing, CD4+ and CD8+ T cells were separately sorted from peripheral blood. A note on this clone: No antigen is known for it. The input lacks base qualities; no much larger clone sits a single base away.

Genomic DNA was extracted from sorted cells for sequencing of the TCRbeta CDR3 region. The immunoSEQ Assay was used for sequencing of TCRbeta CDR3 regions. TCRdb stores this immuneACCESS table with in-frame sequences only. Part of the clones is absent; in the studies checked, under half of the shortfall reflects unresolved V genes, and no reason is known for the rest. For this sample the table gives approximately 15,000 clones, of which roughly 80% were detected only once. 32% of the sample lies in the top ten. The specimen was CD4+ or CD8+ T cells sorted from blood, collected in a trial of the OX40 agonist ivuxolimab. The clonotype originates from an adult with an advanced solid tumor such as melanoma, head and neck, liver or kidney cancer.

The DNA is as follows: TGTGCCAGCAGCTTAGATGGAGTTCGGGGGTTACAAGAGACCCAGTACTTC. Its protein reads: CASSLDGVRGLQETQYF. The chain is encoded by TRBV11-3 joined to TRBJ2-5; the D segment could be TRBD2, given 6 matching bases. The junction carries 16 bases between V and J, which are trimmed by 0 bases and 2 bases respectively. CDR1 and CDR2 (SGHNT, YENEEA) derive from the germline V gene. The CDR3 contains 17 residues, cysteine and phenylalanine counted. The only DNA kept is the CDR3, 51 bases in frame from the first base.